In this sample, the clone carrying this T cell receptor (beta chain) turned up once. The assay was immunoSEQ multiplex PCR, and TCRdb's table has in-frame clones only and misses some. Of around 990,000 clones detected, roughly 77% appear once; the ten largest clones hold 0.7% to 0.95%. These data are taken from a study of shared clonotypes between healthy human individuals. Germline V gene sequence: CDR1 LGHNA, CDR2 YSLEER. This CDR3 contains 15 residues. V was shortened by 1 base and J by 7 bases, with 13 bases between the two germline ends. This clonotype originated in a man aged 18 to 30 in good health. Some clones in this sample may be carry-over from other donors' samples. The V call is TRBV4-3, the J call TRBJ1-4, with a weak D call TRBD1 (6 bases). Sequenced: memory CD4+ T cells from PBMCs. Described subset: CD45RA-negative fraction. CDR3 residues: CASSQARGDGEKLFF. As DNA, the CDR3 is TGCGCCAGCAGCCAAGCCAGGGGAGATGGTGAAAAACTGTTTTTT.